Below, 22 T cell receptor beta chains from the same sample are listed, as sequenced in a study of blood T cells in healthy people across ages. For the second PCR, which ran for roughly 6 to 11 cycles, a sample-barcoded 5' primer and a J-beta primer mix were used. TCRdb independently ran MiXCR on the 5' RACE reads; one entry per CDR3 protein. The sample carries about 1.8 million distinct CDR3 sequences, about 50% recorded once. What was sequenced was blood. These receptors all come from a woman between 40 and 50 years old in good health.

This clonotype has just one count. The chain combines TRBV29-1 with TRBJ2-4; either TRBD1 or TRBD2 may supply D (5 bases each). The assigned J gene may be wrong: the sequence end matches TRBJ2-7 better. The CDR3 runs 15 residues. CDR1 is SQVTM and CDR2 is ANQGSEA in the germline V gene. CDR3 loop: CSVEERQRDAYEQYF. The CDR3 DNA reads as TGCAGCGTTGAAGAGCGGCAGAGGGACGCCTACGAGCAGTACTTC.

The V call is TRBV20-1, the J call TRBJ2-5; 7 nucleotides match TRBD2. The CDR3 sequence is 14 residues long. The V segment lost 6 bases and the J segment 2 bases; nucleotides outside the gene matches: 9. Germline V lookup: CDR1 DFQATT, CDR2 SNEGSKA (reference sequence). The DNA of the CDR3 is TGCAGTGCAAGCAGAGCGGGGAAGCAAGAGACCCAGTACTTC. It is translated as CSASRAGKQETQYF.

The V and J genes are TRBV12-3 or TRBV12-4 and TRBJ2-5; D call uncertain. There are 15 residues in the CDR3. The V end lost 5 bases, the J end lost 2 bases, and 15 bases lay between the germline ends. DNA of the CDR3: TGTGCCAGCAGTCCCTTTTCCGGGTTGCAAGAGACCCAGTACTTC. It encodes CASSPFSGLQETQYF.

This chain links TRBV6-5 with TRBJ2-5; no reliable D call. The CDR3 covers 11 residues. CDR1 is MNHEY, CDR2 SVGAGI, per germline. Trimming took off 7 bases at V and 7 bases at J, with 10 bases between the two ends. The CDR3 bases are TGTGCCAGCATTATAGGTGCGACCCAGTACTTC. Residues: CASIIGATQYF.

V is TRBV5-1 and J is TRBJ1-4; 7 bases align to TRBD1. Germline V gene data show CDR1 as SGHRS and CDR2 as YFSETQ. The CDR3 spans 15 residues. After removal of 4 bases from V and 5 bases from J, the junction contained 8 bases not matched to a gene. CDR3 in amino acids: CASSPGPDRNEKLFF. The DNA of the CDR3 is TGCGCCAGCAGCCCTGGCCCGGACAGGAATGAAAAACTGTTTTTT.

This chain connects TRBV7-2 to TRBJ2-5; D gene ambiguous. The germline V gene has CDR1 SGHTA and CDR2 FQGNSA. The CDR3 runs 12 residues. V lost 3 bases to trimming and J lost 4 bases, with 6 bases between them. The CDR3 reads CTSSFSGETQYF. Here the CDR3 DNA reads TGTACCAGCAGCTTTAGTGGAGAGACCCAGTACTTC.

This rearrangement joins TRBV20-1 to TRBJ2-3, with D unclear. Germline loops: CDR1 DFQATT, CDR2 SNEGSKA (reference sequence). This CDR3 is built from 13 residues. Trimming shortened V by 3 bases and J by 6 bases, and 13 bases separated the two germline ends. CDR3 protein: CSARDIRRDTQYF. DNA of the CDR3: TGCAGTGCTAGGGATATCCGGCGGGATACGCAGTATTTT.

Here the CDR3 reads CSATGTGMWETQYF. CDR3 DNA sequence: TGCAGTGCCACCGGGACAGGGATGTGGGAGACCCAGTACTTC. This chain links TRBV20-1 with TRBJ2-5; 9 positions match TRBD1. Germline loops: CDR1 DFQATT, CDR2 SNEGSKA (reference sequence). V lost 6 bases to trimming and J lost 5 bases; unmatched junction nucleotides: 10. This CDR3 has 14 amino acids.

As DNA, the CDR3 is TGTGCCAGCAGTTACGAGGCAGCCCCCTCCGAGCAGTACTTC. It specifies CASSYEAAPSEQYF. The chain joins TRBV6-5 to TRBJ2-7, with D unclear. Germline V gene sequence: CDR1 MNHEY, CDR2 SVGAGI. The CDR3 has 14 amino acids. The V end was cut by 2 bases, the J end by 6 bases, with 14 bases between.

This clonotype was observed a single time. This chain joins TRBV2 and TRBJ1-5; D may be TRBD1 (5 bases). V shed 5 bases and J shed 7 bases, with 15 bases lying between them. The CDR3 totals 14 residues. Germline-derived CDR1 and CDR2 are SNHLY and FYNNEI. Written as DNA, the CDR3 is TGTGCCAGCAGTAGTGGGGGGGACGGACAGCCCCAGCATTTT. It encodes CASSSGGDGQPQHF. The whole variable domain, filled in from reference TRBV2 and TRBJ1-5, reads EPEVTQTPSHQVTQMGQEVILRCVPISNHLYFYWYRQILGQKVEFLVSFYNNEISEKSEIFDDQFSVERPDGSNFTLKIRSTKLEDSAMYFCASSSGGDGQPQHFGDGTRLSIL.

The rearrangement joins TRBV7-3 to TRBJ2-3; D unresolved. Germline assignment: CDR1 SGHTA and CDR2 FQGTGA. CDR3 length: 13 residues. V shed 5 bases and J shed 4 bases, with 10 bases lying between them. CDR3 in amino acids: CASSPYTADTQYF. CDR3 coding DNA: TGTGCCAGCAGCCCATACACCGCAGATACGCAGTATTTT.

The chain recombines TRBV28 with TRBJ2-7; TRBD1 might be the D (5 bases). Looked up from germline, CDR1 is MDHEN and CDR2 is SYDVKM. The CDR3 extends over 13 amino acids. Trimming left V 8 bases short and J 3 bases short, with 14 bases between. In DNA, the CDR3 is TGTGCCAGCGACACAGGAGCAGGCTACGAGCAGTACTTC. It encodes CASDTGAGYEQYF. The variable domain in full, completed from reference TRBV28 and TRBJ2-7, reads DVKVTQSSRYLVKRTGEKVFLECVQDMDHENMFWYRQDPGLGLRLIYFSYDVKMKEKGDIPEGYSVSREKKERFSLILESASTNQTSMYLCASDTGAGYEQYFGPGTRLTVT.

This clonotype came up a few times. Compared with germline, one end of the junction differs, possibly owing to a read error. The chain recombines TRBV7-7 with TRBJ2-3; D is possibly TRBD2 (6 bases). CDR1 is SSHAT and CDR2 is FNYEAQ in the germline V gene (reference sequence). The CDR3 totals 15 residues. This CDR3 is CASSPREVPPDTQYF. CDR3 coding DNA: TGTGCTAGCAGCCCGAGGGAGGTCCCCCCAGATACGCAGTATTTT.

This clonotype was counted between two and nine times. The chain links TRBV12-3 or TRBV12-4 to TRBJ2-3; D is possibly TRBD2 (5 bases). The length of the CDR3 is 18 residues. Trimming left V 4 bases short and J 6 bases short, with 26 bases between. CDR3 in DNA: TGTGCCAGCAGTTCGCCGACTGGGAGCGGACTCTTTGGGGATACGCAGTATTTT. Protein sequence: CASSSPTGSGLFGDTQYF.

This rearrangement joins TRBV3-1 to TRBJ2-6; the D call may be TRBD1 or TRBD2 (5 bases each). The germline V gene has CDR1 LGHDT and CDR2 YNNKEL (reference sequence). The CDR3 totals 16 residues. Trimming took off 3 bases at V and 1 base at J, with 10 bases between the two ends. The CDR3 sequence: CASSQGVPSGANVLTF. The CDR3 DNA follows: TGTGCCAGCAGCCAGGGGGTGCCTTCTGGGGCCAACGTCCTGACTTTC.

The rearrangement joins TRBV12-3 or TRBV12-4 to TRBJ2-2; 9 positions agree with TRBD2. V gave up 1 base and J gave up 2 bases; unmatched junction bases: 11. This CDR3 has 19 residues. Here the CDR3 reads CASSLVGRVTSGNTGELFF. In DNA, the CDR3 is TGTGCCAGCAGTTTAGTTGGTAGGGTGACTAGCGGTAACACCGGGGAGCTGTTTTTT.

This chain joins TRBV4-1 and TRBJ2-1, with TRBD2 identical over 13 bases. This CDR3 has 15 amino acids. The junction had 2 bases not matched to a gene; V was cut back by 1 base and J by 8 bases. CDR1 is MGHRA and CDR2 is YSYEKL in the germline V gene. CDR3 region: CASSQGGLAGYEQFF. For the CDR3, the DNA is TGCGCCAGCAGCCAAGGGGGACTAGCGGGGTATGAGCAGTTCTTC.

This clonotype occurred a few times. V gene TRBV7-2 combines with J gene TRBJ2-5; D remains unclear. This CDR3 region has 16 residues. Germline V gene data show CDR1 as SGHTA and CDR2 as FQGNSA. The V end lost 5 bases, the J end lost 2 bases, and 18 bases lay between the germline ends. In nucleotides, the CDR3 is TGTGCCAGCAGCAAAACTTTTGGGCGGTCTCAAGAGACCCAGTACTTC. Residues: CASSKTFGRSQETQYF. Drawing the rest from reference TRBV7-2 and TRBJ2-5, the complete variable domain is GAGVSQSPSNKVTEKGKDVELRCDPISGHTALYWYRQSLGQGLEFLIYFQGNSAPDKSGLPSDRFSAERTGGSVSTLTIQRTQQEDSAVYLCASSKTFGRSQETQYFGPGTRLLVL.

The chain is built from TRBV20-1 and TRBJ2-5, with 12 bases lining up with TRBD2. The germline gives CDR1 DFQATT, CDR2 SNEGSKA (reference sequence). The CDR3 length is 17 residues. The V and J ends lost 2 bases and 5 bases, in that order; junction bases with no gene match: 12. In DNA form, the CDR3 reads TGCAGTGCTAGACTGACTAGCGGGGGACCCCAGGGGGAGACCCAGTACTTC. This sequence encodes CSARLTSGGPQGETQYF.

The chain carries TRBV7-2 and TRBJ1-5, with D possibly being TRBD1 (6 bases). The CDR3 extends over 13 amino acids. The V gene's germline CDR1 is SGHTA and CDR2 FQGNSA. V lost 6 bases, J lost 5 bases, and 11 bases lay in between. The CDR3 sequence: CTSSRQVDQPQHF. The CDR3 region has the DNA TGTACCAGCAGTCGACAGGTAGATCAGCCCCAGCATTTT.

This clonotype was found a few times. This sequence joins TRBV6-6 and TRBJ2-3, with TRBD2 matching over 9 bases. The trim removed 8 bases at V and 6 bases at J, leaving 6 bases unmatched. Per germline, CDR1 MNHNY and CDR2 SVGAGI (reference sequence). The CDR3 sequence is 13 residues long. This chain's CDR3 is CASGGGAGDTQYF. The CDR3 coding sequence is TGTGCCAGCGGCGGGGGGGCCGGGGATACGCAGTATTTT.

This clonotype was observed a few times. The gene calls are TRBV7-9 and TRBJ1-4; a possible D gene is TRBD1 (5 bases). The length of the CDR3 is 15 residues. Germline values: CDR1 SEHNR, CDR2 FQNEAQ (reference sequence). V was clipped by 0 bases and J by 7 bases, with 12 bases between them. The CDR3 sequence: CASSLAQGRGEKLFF. The CDR3, as DNA: TGTGCCAGCAGCTTAGCGCAGGGTAGAGGTGAAAAACTGTTTTTT.